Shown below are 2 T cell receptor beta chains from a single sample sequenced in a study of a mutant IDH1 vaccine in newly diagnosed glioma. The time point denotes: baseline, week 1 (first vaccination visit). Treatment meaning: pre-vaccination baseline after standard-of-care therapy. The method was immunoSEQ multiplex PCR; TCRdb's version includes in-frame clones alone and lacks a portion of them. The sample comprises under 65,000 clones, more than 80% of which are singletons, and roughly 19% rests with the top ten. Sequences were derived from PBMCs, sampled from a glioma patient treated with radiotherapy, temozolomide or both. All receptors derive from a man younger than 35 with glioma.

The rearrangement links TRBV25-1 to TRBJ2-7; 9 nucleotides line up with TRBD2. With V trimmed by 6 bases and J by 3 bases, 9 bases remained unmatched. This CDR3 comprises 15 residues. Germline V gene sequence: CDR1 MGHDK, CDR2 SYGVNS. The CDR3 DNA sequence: TGTGCCAGCAGGTTCGGGGTAGCGGGAGTCTACGAGCAGTACTTC. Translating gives CASRFGVAGVYEQYF.

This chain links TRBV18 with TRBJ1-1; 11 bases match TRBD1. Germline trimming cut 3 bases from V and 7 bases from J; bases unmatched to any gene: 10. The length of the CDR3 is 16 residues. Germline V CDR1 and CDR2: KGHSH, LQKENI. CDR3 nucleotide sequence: TGTGCCAGCTCACCTTCGGGACAGGGGGGCAGTGGTGAAGCTTTCTTT. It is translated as CASSPSGQGGSGEAFF.